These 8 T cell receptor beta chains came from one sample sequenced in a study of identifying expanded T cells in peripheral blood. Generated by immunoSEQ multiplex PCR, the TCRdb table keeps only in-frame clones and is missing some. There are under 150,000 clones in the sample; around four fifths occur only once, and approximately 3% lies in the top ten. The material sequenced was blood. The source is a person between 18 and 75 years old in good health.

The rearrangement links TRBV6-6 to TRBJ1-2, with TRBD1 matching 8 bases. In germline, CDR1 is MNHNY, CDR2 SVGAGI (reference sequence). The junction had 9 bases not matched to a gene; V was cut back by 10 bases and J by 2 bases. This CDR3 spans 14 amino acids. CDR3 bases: TGTGCCACCTCGGCGACAGGGGTGAACTATGGCTACACCTTC. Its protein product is CATSATGVNYGYTF.

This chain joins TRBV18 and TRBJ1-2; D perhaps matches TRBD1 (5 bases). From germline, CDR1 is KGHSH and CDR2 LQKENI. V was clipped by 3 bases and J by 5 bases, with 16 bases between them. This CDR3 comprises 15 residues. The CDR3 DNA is TGTGCCAGCTCACCTCGCATGATAGGGGTTTATGGCTACACCTTC. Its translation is CASSPRMIGVYGYTF.

The CDR3 loop reads CASSLAGLADETQYF. The CDR3 DNA reads TGTGCCAGCAGCTTGGCGGGACTAGCGGACGAGACCCAGTACTTC. The chain couples TRBV5-6 to TRBJ2-5; TRBD2 matches 11 bases. V dropped 0 bases and J dropped 5; count of bases not matched to a gene: 3. The CDR3 consists of 15 residues. Looked up from germline, CDR1 is SGHDT and CDR2 is YYEEEE. Full variable domain (remainder filled in from reference TRBV5-6 and TRBJ2-5): DAGVTQSPTHLIKTRGQQVTLRCSPKSGHDTVSWYQQALGQGPQFIFQYYEEEERQRGNFPDRFSGHQFPNYSSELNVNALLLGDSALYLCASSLAGLADETQYFGPGTRLLVL.

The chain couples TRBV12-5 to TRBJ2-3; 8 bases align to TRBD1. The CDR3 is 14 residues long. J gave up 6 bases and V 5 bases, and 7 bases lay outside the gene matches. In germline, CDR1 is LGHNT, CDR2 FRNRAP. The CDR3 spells CASGPGQGRDTQYF. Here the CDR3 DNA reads TGTGCTAGTGGTCCTGGACAGGGTAGGGATACGCAGTATTTT.

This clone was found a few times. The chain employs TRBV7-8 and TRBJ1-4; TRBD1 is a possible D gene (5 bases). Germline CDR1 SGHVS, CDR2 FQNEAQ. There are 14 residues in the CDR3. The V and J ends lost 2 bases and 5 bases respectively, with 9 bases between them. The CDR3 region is CASSLSGLNEKLFF. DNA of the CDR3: TGTGCCAGCAGCTTATCAGGGCTAAATGAAAAACTGTTTTTT.

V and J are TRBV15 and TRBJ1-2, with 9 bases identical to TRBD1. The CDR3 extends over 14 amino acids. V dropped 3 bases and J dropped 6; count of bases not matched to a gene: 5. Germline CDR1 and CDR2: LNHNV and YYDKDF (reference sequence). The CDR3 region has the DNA TGTGCCACCAGCAGGGAGGGACAGGGAGATGGCTACACCTTC. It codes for CATSREGQGDGYTF.

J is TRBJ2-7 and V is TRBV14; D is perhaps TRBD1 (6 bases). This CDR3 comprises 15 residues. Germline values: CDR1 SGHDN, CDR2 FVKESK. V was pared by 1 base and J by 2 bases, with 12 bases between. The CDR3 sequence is CASSQGQAKTYEQYF. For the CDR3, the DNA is TGTGCCAGCAGCCAAGGACAGGCCAAAACCTACGAGCAGTACTTC.

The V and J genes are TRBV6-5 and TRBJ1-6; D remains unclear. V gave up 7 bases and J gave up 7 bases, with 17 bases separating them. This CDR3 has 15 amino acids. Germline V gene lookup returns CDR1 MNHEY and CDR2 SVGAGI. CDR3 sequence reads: CASKPIHRGNSPLHF. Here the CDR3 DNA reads TGTGCCAGCAAACCTATCCATCGGGGAAATTCACCCCTCCACTTT.